A selection of T cell receptor beta chains follows, all from one sample in a study of long-term antiretroviral therapy in people with HIV. TCRdb's copy holds only in-frame clones and misses some; the assay was immunoSEQ multiplex PCR. The data contain 20,000 to 25,000 clones, about four fifths of them singletons. Source: unsorted PBMCs, taken 0.3 years after starting antiretroviral therapy. The receptors stem from a man aged 45-65 years with HIV. The conserved cysteine and the conserved F or W are not part of the CDR3 here. The order of the fields is V gene, CDR3 protein.

v_gene: TRBV10-1
CDR3aa: ASSNGPDNEQF

v_gene: TRBV29-1
CDR3aa: SVVGTGEGYT

v_gene: TRBV18
CDR3aa: ASSISPGQGTYEQY

v_gene: TRBV9
CDR3aa: ASSTDTRSSYEQY

v_gene: TRBV18
CDR3aa: ASSPRRENSNQPQH

v_gene: TRBV5-1
CDR3aa: ASSPPANEQY

v_gene: TRBV7-9
CDR3aa: ASSRIWGHTEAF

v_gene: TRBV6-5
CDR3aa: ASTPQRNTEAF

v_gene: TRBV28
CDR3aa: ASHQEGYT

v_gene: TRBV19
CDR3aa: ASSIVGHRELF

v_gene: TRBV19
CDR3aa: ASTPTGRSYEQY

v_gene: TRBV5-1
CDR3aa: ASSLTPTDSNQPQH

v_gene: TRBV7-7
CDR3aa: ASSRDRDNEQY

v_gene: TRBV11-3
CDR3aa: ASSPPVDRGGIGELF

v_gene: TRBV19
CDR3aa: ASSIDPSTDTQY

v_gene: TRBV7-6
CDR3aa: ASSLRGRGETQY

v_gene: TRBV6-5
CDR3aa: ASNPGNTGELF

v_gene: TRBV6-5
CDR3aa: ASTPGLEYNEQF

v_gene: TRBV19
CDR3aa: ASSIWQTYGYT

v_gene: TRBV10-3
CDR3aa: AISESSLGISYNEQF

v_gene: TRBV7-9
CDR3aa: ASSHPISGHEQY

v_gene: TRBV6-6
CDR3aa: ASSRGTDAGYGYT

v_gene: TRBV7-2
CDR3aa: ASSASRTRLNEQF

v_gene: TRBV4-3
CDR3aa: ASSQAVGAGVVTQY

v_gene: TRBV19
CDR3aa: ASSIGWDGTVMNTEAF

v_gene: TRBV28
CDR3aa: ASSLGGVGYGYT

v_gene: TRBV5-4
CDR3aa: ASSLDIIYGYT

v_gene: TRBV18
CDR3aa: ASSHPGTPNTEAF

v_gene: TRBV4-3
CDR3aa: ASSQEILENYGYT

v_gene: TRBV10-3
CDR3aa: AISGTSGFQETQY

v_gene: TRBV10-2
CDR3aa: ASREDLNTEAF

v_gene: TRBV30
CDR3aa: AWKGGVNTEAF

v_gene: TRBV30
CDR3aa: AWSVRISSYEQY

v_gene: TRBV4-3
CDR3aa: ASSQVATSGEAYEQY

v_gene: TRBV7-9
CDR3aa: ASSSTDMNTEAF

v_gene: TRBV2
CDR3aa: ASSEGRQPVPLEKLF

v_gene: TRBV6-5
CDR3aa: ASSSAGGGNSPLH